This TCR beta chain was sequenced in a study of cytomegalovirus exposure and HLA in healthy donors. Overall study context: Early released data comprised 80 million or so unique TCRs from HLA-typed donors.

Points on this clone: The antigen remains undetermined.

Researchers ran the PCR with 60 Vbeta and 13 Jbeta primers. Sequenced by immunoSEQ multiplex PCR; TCRdb stores in-frame clones only, minus some. The data show 100,000 to 150,000 clones, roughly 76% seen once. Overall study results and limits: TCR beta V- and J-gene trimming was later associated with a missense DCLRE1C variant. The sole available immune exposure information was CMV serostatus. Indistinguishability led to the exclusion of some V segments, TRBV6-2 and TRBV6-3 included.

Between the trimmed V and J ends, which lost 5 bases and 6 bases, there was a span of 17 bases. The CDR3 sequence is 15 residues long. The V gene's germline CDR1 is SGHNT and CDR2 YENEEA. The chain uses TRBV11-3 and TRBJ2-1; weak D call: TRBD2 (6 bases). Sequences were obtained from PBMCs. This TCR came from a woman aged 45-60 years in good health and CMV-seronegative. CDR3 sequence: CASSPKERAINEQFF. The CDR3, as DNA: TGTGCCAGCAGCCCGAAGGAGCGGGCCATCAATGAGCAGTTCTTC. The whole variable domain, filled in from reference TRBV11-3 and TRBJ2-1, reads EAGVVQSPRYKIIEKKQPVAFWCNPISGHNTLYWYLQNLGQGPELLIRYENEEAVDDSQLPKDRFSAERLKGVDSTLKIQPAELGDSAVYLCASSPKERAINEQFFGPGTRLTVL.